This record covers a single T cell receptor beta chain. This sample is drawn from a study of blood T cells in healthy people across ages. Study-level background: About one barcoded beta molecule per two T cells was captured by template switching.

Trimming took 2 bases from V and 7 from J; bases not matched to a gene: 10. The CDR3 runs to 15 residues. Germline CDR1 MDHEN, CDR2 SYDVKM. A second PCR of roughly 7 to 11 cycles used a sample-barcoded 5' primer and a J-beta primer mix. Every sample gave at least 3 million paired-end reads containing CDR3. TCRdb analysed the 5' RACE reads with MiXCR anew, one entry per CDR3 protein. The sample contains about 780,000 distinct CDR3 sequences, around 50% of which appear only once. The rearrangement uses TRBV28 and TRBJ2-7; TRBD2 matches 8 bases. What was sequenced was blood. The source is a man at least 80 years old in good health. Here the CDR3 DNA reads TGTGCCAGCAGTTTAAGCGGGAGAGGATGGAATGAGCAGTACTTC. As protein: CASSLSGRGWNEQYF.